This T cell receptor beta chain appears in the sequencing data of a study of cytomegalovirus exposure and HLA in healthy donors. Turning to the study itself: Out of around 360 genotyped donors, 81% belonged to the Caucasian-associated ancestry cluster.

This clone was seen a single time. The PCR had 60 Vbeta and 13 Jbeta primers. The assay was immunoSEQ multiplex PCR, and TCRdb's table has in-frame clones only and misses some. Here the sample spans roughly 140,000 clones, approximately 78% being singletons. This TCR came from a woman younger than 35 in good health and CMV-seropositive. Sequencing input: PBMCs.

The CDR3 protein is CATSNGQLREGPQHF. CDR3 DNA: TGTGCCACCAGCAACGGACAGCTCAGGGAGGGGCCCCAGCATTTT. This sequence joins TRBV15 and TRBJ1-5; TRBD1 might be the D (6 bases). Germline assignment: CDR1 LNHNV and CDR2 YYDKDF (reference sequence). The CDR3 consists of 15 residues. V lost 4 bases to trimming and J lost 9 bases, with 19 bases between them. The full variable domain, its missing parts supplied by reference TRBV15 and TRBJ1-5, is DAMVIQNPRYQVTQFGKPVTLSCSQTLNHNVMYWYQQKSSQAPKLLFHYYDKDFNNEADTPDNFQSRRPNTSFCFLDIRSPGLGDTAMYLCATSNGQLREGPQHFGDGTRLSIL.